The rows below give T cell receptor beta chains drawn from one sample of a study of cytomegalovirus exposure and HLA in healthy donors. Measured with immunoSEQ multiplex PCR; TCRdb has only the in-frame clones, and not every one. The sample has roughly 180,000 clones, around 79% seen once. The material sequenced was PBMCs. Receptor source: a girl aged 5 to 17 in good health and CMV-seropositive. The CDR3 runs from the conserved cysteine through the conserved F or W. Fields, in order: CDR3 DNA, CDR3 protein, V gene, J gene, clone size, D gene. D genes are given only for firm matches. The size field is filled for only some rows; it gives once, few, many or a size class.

DNA: TGTGCCAGCAGCCCCTCCGAGGTGTCCTACACAGATACGCAGTATTTT
CDR3: CASSPSEVSYTDTQYF
V: TRBV7-9
J: TRBJ2-3
size: NA
D: NA

DNA: TGTGCCAGCAGCATAGGGACAGGGGAGCAGTTCTTC
CDR3: CASSIGTGEQFF
V: TRBV7-2
J: TRBJ2-1
size: NA
D: TRBD1

DNA: TGCGCCAGCAGCCAAGATCTGAGTAATTCACCCCTCCACTTT
CDR3: CASSQDLSNSPLHF
V: TRBV4-3
J: TRBJ1-6
size: NA
D: NA

DNA: TGCGCCAGCAGCCCTCGACTAGCAGGAGATACGCAGTATTTT
CDR3: CASSPRLAGDTQYF
V: TRBV5-1
J: TRBJ2-3
size: NA
D: TRBD2

DNA: TGTGCCAGCAGCCTCCACAGGGAAGAGACCCAGTACTTC
CDR3: CASSLHREETQYF
V: TRBV4-2
J: TRBJ2-5
size: NA
D: NA

DNA: TGTGCCAGCTCACCACCGGGGCGGGACAGTCTCACAGATACGCAGTATTTT
CDR3: CASSPPGRDSLTDTQYF
V: TRBV18
J: TRBJ2-3
size: once
D: NA

DNA: TGTGCCAGCAGTGATCCTAGTGGGGGGGACTATGGCTACACCTTC
CDR3: CASSDPSGGDYGYTF
V: TRBV25-1
J: TRBJ1-2
size: NA
D: NA

DNA: TGCGCCAGCAGTGAAGCTCAGGCACAAGAGACCCAGTACTTC
CDR3: CASSEAQAQETQYF
V: TRBV10-1
J: TRBJ2-5
size: few
D: NA

DNA: TGTGCCACCAGCCACCCTACAGGGAACACTGAAGCTTTCTTT
CDR3: CATSHPTGNTEAFF
V: TRBV15
J: TRBJ1-1
size: NA
D: NA

DNA: TGCGCCAGCGTAGCCCTAAACGGGGTCACAGATACGCAGTATTTT
CDR3: CASVALNGVTDTQYF
V: TRBV10-2
J: TRBJ2-3
size: NA
D: NA

DNA: TGTGCCAGCAGTTACAGTGGGGCAAGCAATCAGCCCCAGCATTTT
CDR3: CASSYSGASNQPQHF
V: TRBV6-5
J: TRBJ1-5
size: NA
D: NA

DNA: TGTGCCAGCAGCTCACAGGATAGCTCTGGAAACACCATATATTTT
CDR3: CASSSQDSSGNTIYF
V: TRBV11-2
J: TRBJ1-3
size: NA
D: NA

DNA: TGCGCCAGCAGCCAAGGGCCTCTCGGGGGGGCGGGTGATACGCAGTATTTT
CDR3: CASSQGPLGGAGDTQYF
V: TRBV4-3
J: TRBJ2-3
size: NA
D: TRBD2

DNA: TGTGCCAGCAGTACTGTACAAGGACTCTATGGCTACACCTTC
CDR3: CASSTVQGLYGYTF
V: TRBV7-8
J: TRBJ1-2
size: NA
D: NA

DNA: TGTGCCAGCAGCTTAAGACGAAAGGAGGAAACCGGGGAGCTGTTTTTT
CDR3: CASSLRRKEETGELFF
V: TRBV11-2
J: TRBJ2-2
size: few
D: NA

DNA: TGTGCCTGCGGGACAGCAACTAATGAAAAACTGTTTTTT
CDR3: CACGTATNEKLFF
V: TRBV10-3
J: TRBJ1-4
size: NA
D: TRBD1

DNA: TGTGCCTGGAGGCAGACAGGAAACTCACCCCTCCACTTT
CDR3: CAWRQTGNSPLHF
V: TRBV30
J: TRBJ1-6
size: NA
D: NA

DNA: TGTGCCATCAGTGAGTCGGCTCTCAGGGGAGAGCAGTACTTC
CDR3: CAISESALRGEQYF
V: TRBV10-3
J: TRBJ2-7
size: NA
D: NA

DNA: TGTGCCAGCAGCTCAGAGGAGGGAGCGAGGGCAGATACGCAGTATTTT
CDR3: CASSSEEGARADTQYF
V: TRBV11-3
J: TRBJ2-3
size: once
D: NA

DNA: TGTGCCAGCAGCACCGGTCAGGTGAATGAAAAACTGTTTTTT
CDR3: CASSTGQVNEKLFF
V: TRBV7-9
J: TRBJ1-4
size: NA
D: NA

DNA: TGTGCCACCAGCAGAGTCGCGGGGGGGGGTACAGATACGCAGTATTTT
CDR3: CATSRVAGGGTDTQYF
V: TRBV15
J: TRBJ2-3
size: once
D: TRBD2

DNA: TGTGCCAGCAGCTTAGGCAGGGGGCGGACAGATACGCAGTATTTT
CDR3: CASSLGRGRTDTQYF
V: TRBV7-2
J: TRBJ2-3
size: NA
D: TRBD1

DNA: TGTGCCAGCAGACAGGGAGGGAATTCACCCCTCCACTTT
CDR3: CASRQGGNSPLHF
V: TRBV6-5
J: TRBJ1-6
size: few
D: NA

DNA: TGTGCCAGCAGTGCCGACAGCAATCTTCACTACGAGCAGTACTTC
CDR3: CASSADSNLHYEQYF
V: TRBV2
J: TRBJ2-7
size: NA
D: NA

DNA: TGTGCCAGCAGCCAAGTCGGGGATGAGCAGTTCTTC
CDR3: CASSQVGDEQFF
V: TRBV4-2
J: TRBJ2-1
size: NA
D: NA

DNA: TGTGCCAGTAGTAAGGAGGACTCTGGAAACACCATATATTTT
CDR3: CASSKEDSGNTIYF
V: TRBV19
J: TRBJ1-3
size: NA
D: NA

DNA: TGTGCCAGCAGCAGCCTAAGACACTCGAACTATGGCTACACCTTC
CDR3: CASSSLRHSNYGYTF
V: TRBV21-1
J: TRBJ1-2
size: NA
D: NA

DNA: TGTGCCAGCAGCTTAGCTCGACAGGGCTCCACCGGGGAGCTGTTTTTT
CDR3: CASSLARQGSTGELFF
V: TRBV11-2
J: TRBJ2-2
size: few
D: TRBD1

DNA: TGCGTCAGCAGCTTGGCCAACGGACAGGGATGGGAGACCCAGTACTTC
CDR3: CVSSLANGQGWETQYF
V: TRBV5-1
J: TRBJ2-5
size: NA
D: TRBD1

DNA: TGCAGCGCGATAACAGGGAACACCGGGGAGCTGTTTTTT
CDR3: CSAITGNTGELFF
V: TRBV29-1
J: TRBJ2-2
size: NA
D: NA

DNA: TGTGCCAGTGCCGGACAGGGTATCACTGAAGCTTTCTTT
CDR3: CASAGQGITEAFF
V: TRBV2
J: TRBJ1-1
size: NA
D: TRBD1

DNA: TGCGCCAGCAGCTTGGGCCGGACAGGGAAGAGAACTGAAGCTTTCTTT
CDR3: CASSLGRTGKRTEAFF
V: TRBV5-1
J: TRBJ1-1
size: NA
D: TRBD1

DNA: TGTGCCAGCAGCCCATTGACAGGGACTGAAGCTTTCTTT
CDR3: CASSPLTGTEAFF
V: TRBV11-2
J: TRBJ1-1
size: NA
D: TRBD1

DNA: TGCGCCAGCAGTGAGTCCCCAGGGGACAGCACAGATACGCAGTATTTT
CDR3: CASSESPGDSTDTQYF
V: TRBV10-1
J: TRBJ2-3
size: NA
D: NA

DNA: TGTGCCAGTAGTCCGTCCGGGGGGAACTATGGCTACACCTTC
CDR3: CASSPSGGNYGYTF
V: TRBV19
J: TRBJ1-2
size: NA
D: NA

DNA: TGCGCCAGCAGCCCATGGTTTGCAGGGACTAGCGGGGACCAAGAGACCCAGTACTTC
CDR3: CASSPWFAGTSGDQETQYF
V: TRBV5-1
J: TRBJ2-5
size: once
D: TRBD2

DNA: TGTGCCAGCTTGTTAAACCCGGGGGGGTCAGATACGCAGTATTTT
CDR3: CASLLNPGGSDTQYF
V: TRBV27
J: TRBJ2-3
size: NA
D: TRBD2

DNA: TGTGCCTGGAGGCTACTCACCGGGACAGGGCAAAATGAGCAGTTCTTC
CDR3: CAWRLLTGTGQNEQFF
V: TRBV30
J: TRBJ2-1
size: few
D: TRBD1

DNA: TGTGCCAGCAGCCAATGGACAGGGGGCGCCTACGAGCAGTACTTC
CDR3: CASSQWTGGAYEQYF
V: TRBV4-2
J: TRBJ2-7
size: NA
D: TRBD1

DNA: TGTGCCAGCAGCGTAGCGGGGGTGCCAGATACGCAGTATTTT
CDR3: CASSVAGVPDTQYF
V: TRBV9
J: TRBJ2-3
size: once
D: NA

DNA: TGTGCCAGTAGTCCACACTTGCTCTACAGGGAAGACGCCGGGGAGCTGTTTTTT
CDR3: CASSPHLLYREDAGELFF
V: TRBV19
J: TRBJ2-2
size: NA
D: NA

DNA: TGTGCCAGCTCACCTGGTCTATCTATTGAGGGACAGGGGCGATGGAGCTCCTACGAGCAGTACTTC
CDR3: CASSPGLSIEGQGRWSSYEQYF
V: TRBV18
J: TRBJ2-7
size: NA
D: TRBD1

DNA: TGTGCCATCGGTTCGTCTAGCGGGGGGGTACTAGCCAAAAACATTCAGTACTTC
CDR3: CAIGSSSGGVLAKNIQYF
V: TRBV21-1
J: TRBJ2-4
size: NA
D: NA

DNA: TGCGCCAGCAGCTCGTCAGGGGGCGCCCACAATGAGCAGTTCTTC
CDR3: CASSSSGGAHNEQFF
V: TRBV5-1
J: TRBJ2-1
size: NA
D: TRBD1

DNA: TGTGCCAGCAGCCAAGCCGCGGCTGCAGCGTCACCCCTCCACTTT
CDR3: CASSQAAAAASPLHF
V: TRBV14
J: TRBJ1-6
size: NA
D: NA

DNA: TGTGCCAGCAGAGGCACAGGGAAGGCCTATGGCTACACCTTC
CDR3: CASRGTGKAYGYTF
V: TRBV4-2
J: TRBJ1-2
size: NA
D: NA

DNA: TGTGCCAGTAGTATGGCGACAGGGGGAAGCTATGGCTACACCTTC
CDR3: CASSMATGGSYGYTF
V: TRBV19
J: TRBJ1-2
size: once
D: TRBD1

DNA: TGTGCCAGCTCGGGGGGACGCCAAGAAGAGACCCAGTACTTC
CDR3: CASSGGRQEETQYF
V: TRBV18
J: TRBJ2-5
size: NA
D: NA

DNA: TGTGCCAGCAGCCCCACAGGGTACACTGAAGCTTTCTTT
CDR3: CASSPTGYTEAFF
V: TRBV11-2
J: TRBJ1-1
size: NA
D: NA

DNA: TGTGCCAGCATCACAGGCAGTGACAGGCGATACGAGCAGTACTTC
CDR3: CASITGSDRRYEQYF
V: TRBV27
J: TRBJ2-7
size: NA
D: NA

DNA: TGTGCCAGCAGACCTCGGGGGGGGGCCCACACCGGGGAGCTGTTTTTT
CDR3: CASRPRGGAHTGELFF
V: TRBV27
J: TRBJ2-2
size: NA
D: TRBD2

DNA: TGTGCCAGCAGTAATACAGGGGGCACTGAAGCTTTCTTT
CDR3: CASSNTGGTEAFF
V: TRBV6-4
J: TRBJ1-1
size: NA
D: TRBD1